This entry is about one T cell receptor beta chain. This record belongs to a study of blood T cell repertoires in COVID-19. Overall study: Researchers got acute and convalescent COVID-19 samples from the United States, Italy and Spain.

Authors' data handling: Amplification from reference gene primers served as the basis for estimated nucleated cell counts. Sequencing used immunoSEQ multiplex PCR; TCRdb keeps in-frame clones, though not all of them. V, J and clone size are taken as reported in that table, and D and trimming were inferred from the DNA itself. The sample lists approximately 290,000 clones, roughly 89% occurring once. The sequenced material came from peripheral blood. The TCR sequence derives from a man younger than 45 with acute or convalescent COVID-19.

The CDR3: CASKGRRVGGNTIYF. The CDR3 DNA follows: TGTGCCAGCAAGGGGCGCAGGGTGGGAGGAAACACCATATATTTT. This chain uses TRBV28 with TRBJ1-3; D is perhaps TRBD1 (5 bases). Germline V lookup: CDR1 MDHEN, CDR2 SYDVKM. The germline V and J ends were trimmed by 7 bases and 4 bases, with 17 bases remaining between them. The CDR3 spans 15 residues.